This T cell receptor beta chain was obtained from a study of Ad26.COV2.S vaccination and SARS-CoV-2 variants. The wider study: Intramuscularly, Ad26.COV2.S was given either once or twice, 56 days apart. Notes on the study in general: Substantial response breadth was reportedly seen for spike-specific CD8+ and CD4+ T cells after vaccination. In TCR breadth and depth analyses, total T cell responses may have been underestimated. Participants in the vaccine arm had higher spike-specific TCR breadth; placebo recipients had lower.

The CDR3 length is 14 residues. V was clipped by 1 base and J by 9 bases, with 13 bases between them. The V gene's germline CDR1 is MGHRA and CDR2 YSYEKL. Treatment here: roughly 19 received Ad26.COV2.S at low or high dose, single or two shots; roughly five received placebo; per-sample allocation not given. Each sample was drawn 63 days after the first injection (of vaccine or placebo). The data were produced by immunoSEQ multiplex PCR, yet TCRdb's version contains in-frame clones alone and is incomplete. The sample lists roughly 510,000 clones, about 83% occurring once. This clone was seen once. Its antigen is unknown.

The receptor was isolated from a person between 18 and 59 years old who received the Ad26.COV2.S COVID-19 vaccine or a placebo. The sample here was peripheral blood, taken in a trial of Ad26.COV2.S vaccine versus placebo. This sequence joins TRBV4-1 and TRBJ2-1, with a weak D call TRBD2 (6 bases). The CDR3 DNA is TGCGCCAGCAGCCAAGTGAGGCTAGCGATTGAGCAGTTCTTC. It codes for CASSQVRLAIEQFF.